This T cell receptor beta chain appears in the sequencing data of a study of a mutant IDH1 vaccine in newly diagnosed glioma (dated by TCRdb to 2020 to 2022). Background on the whole study: Patients received eight vaccinations in weeks 1, 3, 5, 7, 11, 15, 19 and 23, corresponding to visits V03 through V10. Six visits were used for peripheral blood collection: V03 (baseline), V05, V07, V10, V12 and V13. Of the 25 to 35 patients who were treated, around 62% were male and approximately 38% were female, and the mean age was around 40 years. For exploratory analyses, 25 treated patients had longitudinal TCRB deep sequencing done wherever samples were available. Before enrollment, patients had received standard therapy of radiotherapy alone, temozolomide alone, or radiochemotherapy with temozolomide; most received the combination. Vaccination started 4-6 weeks after radiotherapy alone, or was given together with temozolomide cycles in the groups whose treatment included chemotherapy.

According to the study, the label for this sample's time point signals: week 5, during vaccination. A 20-mer mutant IDH1 peptide at 300 micrograms in Montanide made up each vaccine dose, which was injected subcutaneously together with topical imiquimod. Newly diagnosed WHO grade 3 or 4 IDH1-mutant astrocytomas showing loss of nuclear ATRX were present in the donors. The samples were drawn from NOA16, a multicentre, single-arm, open-label phase I trial in Germany that tested a mutant IDH1 peptide vaccine in humans for the first time. The DNeasy Blood and Tissue Kit was used to extract genomic DNA from EDTA blood for TCRB sequencing. Inclusive of the bounding cysteine and phenylalanine, the CDR3 is 13 residues long. The retained sequence is limited to the CDR3, 39 bases, with the frame set at the first base. The junction carries 11 bases between V and J, which are trimmed by 1 base and 8 bases respectively. As encoded in the germline V gene (reference sequence), CDR1 is LNHNV while CDR2 is YYDKDF.

Receptor libraries were prepared by the immunoSEQ multiplex PCR assay. The hsTCRB Kit was used according to the manufacturer's protocol to amplify rearranged TCR beta chain sequences. An Illumina MiSeq was used to sequence the TCRB libraries. The published analysis was carried out like this. The kit vendor's proprietary platform handled demultiplexing, trimming and gene mapping. TCRdb mirrors the immuneACCESS table, restricted to in-frame sequences. Some clones are absent from its copies; in checked studies, under half trace to an unresolved V gene, and the reason for the others is unknown. V and J calls plus clone size are reproduced from that table; the DNA served to infer D and trimming. The sample profile shows 40,000 to 60,000 clones; 78% of them were found once. Less than 2% of the sample lies in the top ten. Concerning this clone: The antigen it recognizes is unknown. Within one base of it there is no much larger clone, and no base qualities were kept.

The research as a whole found: Across multiple MHC alleles, vaccine-induced immune responses were seen in 93.3% of patients. Selection of PBMC samples for TCRB deep sequencing was based on availability. Pseudoprogression seemed to be unrelated to changes in the top peripheral T cell clonotypes found by TCRB sequencing. The authors noted that analyses of patient blood samples could not be reproduced because of sample limitations.

The source of this sequence is a woman aged 40 to 50 with glioma. The chain is made from TRBV15 and TRBJ1-1, and perhaps TRBD1 as D gene, on 5 matching bases. Sequenced material: PBMCs, taken from a glioma patient whose treatment included an IDH1 peptide vaccine. The DNA sequence is as follows: TGTGCCACCAGCAGAGCTAAGGCAGGGGAAGCTTTCTTT. It translates as CATSRAKAGEAFF.